Below, 27 T cell receptor beta chains from the same sample are listed, as sequenced in a study of blood T cell repertoires in COVID-19. Assay: immunoSEQ multiplex PCR; the TCRdb copy retains only in-frame clones and omits some. Among about 270,000 clones listed, approximately 86% were seen once. The sequencing input was peripheral blood. The source of these receptors is a woman in her 70s with COVID-19, enrolled during active disease.

The chain employs TRBV2 and TRBJ2-2, with 8 nucleotides matching TRBD1. Trimming removed 6 bases from V and 5 bases from J; junction bases left unmatched: 5. CDR3 size: 14 residues. Germline CDR1 reads SNHLY; CDR2 reads FYNNEI. The CDR3 bases are TGTGCCAGCAGGGCAGGGGGCTTGACCGGGGAGCTGTTTTTT. Protein: CASRAGGLTGELFF.

The rearrangement uses TRBV7-2 and TRBJ1-5, with no clear D. Germline CDR1 SGHTA, CDR2 FQGNSA. Trimming stripped 7 bases from V and 0 bases from J, with 7 bases between. The CDR3 totals 13 residues. CDR3: CASNWASNQPQHF. CDR3 nucleotides: TGTGCCAGCAATTGGGCTAGCAATCAGCCCCAGCATTTT.

V usage is TRBV20-1 and J usage is TRBJ1-2; no reliable D call. Deletions cut 5 bases from V and 4 bases from J, with 8 bases between. The CDR3 spans 11 residues. CDR1 and CDR2 (germline): DFQATT, SNEGSKA (reference sequence). As DNA, the CDR3 is TGCAGTGCTGCGCGGAGCTATGGCTACACCTTC. It encodes CSAARSYGYTF.

The chain is built from TRBV12-5 and TRBJ2-7; the D gene is possibly TRBD1 (6 bases). CDR3 size: 18 residues. Trimming pared 3 bases from V and 0 bases from J, leaving 21 bases between. The germline V gene encodes CDR1 LGHNT and CDR2 FRNRAP. The CDR3: CASGFKGFGGQSSYEQYF. The CDR3 nucleotides read TGTGCTAGTGGTTTTAAGGGGTTTGGAGGACAGTCCTCCTACGAGCAGTACTTC.

The chain employs TRBV7-2 and TRBJ1-2; D possibly corresponds to TRBD1 (6 bases). Trimming cost V 2 bases and J 2 bases, with 18 bases left between them. The CDR3 covers 17 residues. Per the germline V gene, CDR1 is SGHTA and CDR2 is FQGNSA. The CDR3 sequence is CASSLSWGGGRNYGYTF. The CDR3, as DNA: TGTGCCAGCAGCTTAAGTTGGGGAGGGGGGCGAAACTATGGCTACACCTTC. Variable domain in full (rest from reference TRBV7-2 and TRBJ1-2): GAGVSQSPSNKVTEKGKDVELRCDPISGHTALYWYRQSLGQGLEFLIYFQGNSAPDKSGLPSDRFSAERTGGSVSTLTIQRTQQEDSAVYLCASSLSWGGGRNYGYTFGSGTRLTVV.

This chain joins TRBV21-1 and TRBJ2-1; the table calls TRBD2, which could not be checked here. TRBV21-1 is a pseudogene segment. The CDR3 has 14 amino acids. The CDR3 nucleotides are TGTGCCAGCAGGACTAGCGAGGGGTACAATGAGCAGTTCTTC. This gives the protein CASRTSEGYNEQFF.

This chain connects TRBV30 to TRBJ1-1, with D unclear. Trimming took off 3 bases at V and 7 bases at J, with 6 bases between the two ends. The germline V gene has CDR1 GTSNPN and CDR2 SVGIG (reference sequence). The CDR3 covers 10 residues. CDR3 nucleotides: TGTGCCTGGAGCTACGGTGAAGCTTTCTTT. This codes for CAWSYGEAFF.

This clone was found once. The genes are TRBV7-8 and TRBJ2-5; D call uncertain. In germline, CDR1 is SGHVS, CDR2 FQNEAQ. Trimming stripped 1 base from V and 4 bases from J, with 10 bases between. CDR3 length: 14 residues. CDR3 DNA: TGTGCCAGCAGCTTAGTGCGTGTGCCAGAGACCCAGTACTTC. Its protein is CASSLVRVPETQYF.

The CDR3 loop is CATSDQTGGGQPQHF. CDR3 bases: TGTGCCACCAGTGATCAGACAGGGGGCGGTCAGCCCCAGCATTTT. This chain links TRBV24-1 with TRBJ1-5, with 10 bases lining up with TRBD1. The germline CDR1 and CDR2 sequences are KGHDR and SFDVKD. V gave up 3 bases and J gave up 6 bases; unmatched junction bases: 4. The CDR3 has 15 residues.

The V and J genes are TRBV5-1 and TRBJ1-4, with 7 bases lining up with TRBD1. The germline CDR1 and CDR2 sequences are SGHRS and YFSETQ. With V trimmed by 0 bases and J by 7 bases, 3 bases remained unmatched. The CDR3 consists of 14 residues. CDR3 residues: CASSLDRGAEKLFF. The CDR3 DNA reads TGCGCCAGCAGCTTGGACAGGGGTGCTGAAAAACTGTTTTTT.

The rearrangement uses TRBV5-4 and TRBJ2-3, with TRBD2 matching over 12 bases. CDR3 length equals 16 residues. Germline V CDR1 and CDR2: SGHNT, YYREEE (reference sequence). The J segment lost 8 bases and the V segment lost 2 bases, leaving 9 bases of the junction unmatched. CDR3 DNA: TGTGCCAGCAGCTTACTAGCGGGGGGAACCCAGGGTACGCAGTATTTT. This gives the protein CASSLLAGGTQGTQYF.

The chain carries TRBV7-3 and TRBJ2-5; 7 bases agree with TRBD1. With V trimmed by 4 bases and J by 3 bases, 2 bases remained unmatched. Germline V gene data show CDR1 as SGHTA and CDR2 as FQGTGA. This CDR3 has 13 amino acids. CDR3 coding DNA: TGTGCCAGCAGCTACGGACAGGAAGAGACCCAGTACTTC. Its translation: CASSYGQEETQYF.

The V call is TRBV20-1, the J call TRBJ1-2; D remains ambiguous. CDR3 length: 12 amino acids. V was trimmed by 6 bases and J by 1 base, leaving 9 bases between them. CDR1 and CDR2 from the germline V gene are DFQATT and SNEGSKA (reference sequence). CDR3 loop: CSASRDNYGYTF. The CDR3 DNA reads TGCAGTGCCAGTCGAGATAACTATGGCTACACCTTC.

This chain uses TRBV12-3 or TRBV12-4 with TRBJ2-2; TRBD1 matches 7 bases. There are 13 residues in the CDR3. Germline trimming cut 4 bases from V and 7 bases from J; bases unmatched to any gene: 3. The CDR3 protein is CASSSTGSGELFF. CDR3 coding DNA: TGTGCCAGCAGTTCGACAGGGAGCGGGGAGCTGTTTTTT.

This clone is a singleton in its sample. The chain is built from TRBV5-6 and TRBJ1-3; D may be TRBD1 (5 bases). In germline, CDR1 is SGHDT, CDR2 YYEEEE. This CDR3 is 16 amino acids long. Trimming removed 4 bases at V and 3 bases at J, with 17 bases between. CDR3 DNA sequence: TGTGCCAGCAGCAGCAACAGGTGGATGAGTGGAAACACCATATATTTT. Its protein is CASSSNRWMSGNTIYF.

The V call is TRBV4-2, the J call TRBJ1-4; 7 positions agree with TRBD1. The V gene's germline CDR1 is LGHNA and CDR2 YNFKEQ. J was trimmed by 3 bases and V by 4 bases; bases with no gene match: 8. The CDR3 totals 16 residues. The CDR3 coding sequence is TGTGCCAGCAGCCGACCACCGGGACAGCCTAATGAAAAACTGTTTTTT. Its translation: CASSRPPGQPNEKLFF.

This clone showed up just once. The chain couples TRBV18 to TRBJ2-5; D call uncertain. This CDR3 has 13 residues. From germline, CDR1 is KGHSH and CDR2 LQKENI. V gave up 2 bases and J gave up 4 bases, with 8 bases separating them. CDR3 coding DNA: TGTGCCAGCTCACCATCCGGTCCAGAGACCCAGTACTTC. It translates to CASSPSGPETQYF. Supplemented by reference TRBV18 and TRBJ2-5, the full variable domain reads NAGVMQNPRHLVRRRGQEARLRCSPMKGHSHVYWYRQLPEEGLKFMVYLQKENIIDESGMPKERFSAEFPKEGPSILRIQQVVRGDSAAYFCASSPSGPETQYFGPGTRLLVL.

This clone has only one observation. This chain joins TRBV9 and TRBJ1-2, with D perhaps TRBD1 (5 bases). V lost 4 bases and J 4 bases, leaving 20 bases between the germline ends. The CDR3 is made up of 16 amino acids. Germline CDR1 and CDR2: SGDLS and YYNGEE. CDR3 sequence (DNA): TGTGCCAGCAGCTCACCCCTCCAGGCGGGACTCTATGGCTACACCTTC. This translates into CASSSPLQAGLYGYTF.

CDR3 bases: TGTGCCATCCAGACAGGGACCTCTAGTGAGCAGTTCTTC. The encoded protein is CAIQTGTSSEQFF. The rearrangement uses TRBV10-3 and TRBJ2-1; the match to TRBD1 covers 7 bases. The CDR3 runs 13 residues. With 8 bases clipped from V and 9 bases from J, the junction kept 10 bases outside the gene matches. Germline assignment: CDR1 ENHRY and CDR2 SYGVKD.

The J gene is TRBJ1-2, the V gene TRBV2, with 7 bases aligning to TRBD1. The CDR3 has 15 amino acids. V was clipped by 6 bases and J by 1 base; unmatched bases: 8. Per the germline V gene, CDR1 is SNHLY and CDR2 is FYNNEI. The CDR3 is CASSLEGQLNYGYTF. In nucleotides, the CDR3 is TGTGCCAGCAGCCTCGAGGGACAGCTTAACTATGGCTACACCTTC.

The chain couples TRBV29-1 to TRBJ1-1, with TRBD1 identical over 7 bases. The CDR3 is made up of 12 amino acids. The V gene end was trimmed by 3 bases and the J gene end by 12 bases; junction bases not matched to a gene: 10. Germline lookup yields CDR1 SQVTM and CDR2 ANQGSEA. CDR3 sequence: CSVEGSTGAPFF. CDR3 DNA sequence: TGCAGCGTTGAGGGAAGTACAGGGGCCCCTTTCTTT.

This chain connects TRBV5-1 to TRBJ2-7; 13 bases align to TRBD2. CDR3 size: 17 residues. Germline CDR1 reads SGHRS; CDR2 reads YFSETQ. Germline trimming cut 4 bases from V and 0 bases from J; bases unmatched to any gene: 7. The CDR3 spells CASSPRTSGGFSYEQYF. The CDR3 DNA is TGCGCCAGCAGCCCCCGGACTAGCGGGGGTTTCTCCTACGAGCAGTACTTC.

The J gene is TRBJ1-1, the V gene TRBV5-1, with D perhaps TRBD1 (6 bases). V was trimmed by 2 bases and J by 5 bases, leaving 10 bases between them. Germline values: CDR1 SGHRS, CDR2 YFSETQ. This CDR3 region has 13 residues. CDR3 in DNA: TGCGCCAGCAGCTTAGATACAGGGACTGAAGCTTTCTTT. This translates into CASSLDTGTEAFF.

The chain couples TRBV6-5 to TRBJ1-6, with 9 bases fitting TRBD1. The V gene end was trimmed by 6 bases and the J gene end by 7 bases; junction bases not matched to a gene: 4. The CDR3 has 14 amino acids. The germline CDR1 and CDR2 sequences are MNHEY and SVGAGI. CDR3: CASSNRGRNSPLHF. The CDR3 nucleotides are TGTGCCAGCAGCAACAGGGGGCGGAATTCACCCCTCCACTTT.

This chain uses TRBV24-1 with TRBJ1-2, with 7 bases that match TRBD1. Germline CDR1 is KGHDR and CDR2 is SFDVKD. The CDR3 has 14 residues. J lost 5 bases, V lost 4 bases, and 6 bases had no gene match. The CDR3 DNA sequence: TGTGCCACCAGTGACCCCGGGACAGCATATGGCTACACCTTC. Its translation: CATSDPGTAYGYTF.

The V and J genes are TRBV5-5 and TRBJ1-4, with D maybe TRBD1 (6 bases). Germline CDR1 and CDR2: SGHKS and YYEKEE (reference sequence). The V gene lost 4 bases and the J gene lost 0 bases, with 10 bases spanning the gap. CDR3 length: 15 residues. CDR3: CASSPGEPTNEKLFF. CDR3 DNA: TGTGCCAGCAGCCCAGGGGAACCAACTAATGAAAAACTGTTTTTT. Full variable domain (outside the CDR3, taken from reference TRBV5-5 and TRBJ1-4): DAGVTQSPTHLIKTRGQQVTLRCSPISGHKSVSWYQQVLGQGPQFIFQYYEKEERGRGNFPDRFSARQFPNYSSELNVNALLLGDSALYLCASSPGEPTNEKLFFGSGTQLSVL.

V gene TRBV19 combines with J gene TRBJ2-3, with 8 positions matching TRBD2. CDR3 length equals 15 residues. V was pared by 2 bases and J by 4 bases, with 5 bases of the junction left unmatched. Germline V gene data show CDR1 as LNHDA and CDR2 as SQIVND (reference sequence). CDR3 nucleotides: TGTGCCAGTAGTATATTAGCGGGGACCGCAGATACGCAGTATTTT. The encoded protein is CASSILAGTADTQYF.